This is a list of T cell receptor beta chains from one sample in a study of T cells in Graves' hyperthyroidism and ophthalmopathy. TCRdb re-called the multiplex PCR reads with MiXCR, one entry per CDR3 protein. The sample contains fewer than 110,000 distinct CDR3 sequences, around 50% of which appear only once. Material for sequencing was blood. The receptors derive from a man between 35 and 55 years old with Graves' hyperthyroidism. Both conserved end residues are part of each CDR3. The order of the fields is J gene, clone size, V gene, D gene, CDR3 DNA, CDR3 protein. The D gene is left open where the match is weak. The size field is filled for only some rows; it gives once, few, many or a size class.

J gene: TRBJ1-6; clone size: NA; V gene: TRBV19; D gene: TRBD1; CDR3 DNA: TGTGCCAGTAGTGCCCGGGACAGGGGGCGGAATTCACCCCTCCACTTT; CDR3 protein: CASSARDRGRNSPLHF
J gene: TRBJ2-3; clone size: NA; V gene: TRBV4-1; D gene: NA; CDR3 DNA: TGCGCCAGCAGCCCTCGGGAGACCTGGACAGATACGCAGTATTTT; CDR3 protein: CASSPRETWTDTQYF
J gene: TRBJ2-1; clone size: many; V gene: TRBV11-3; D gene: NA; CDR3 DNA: TGTGCCAGCAGCTTAGATGTGGGAGCATCCTACAATGAGCAGTTCTTC; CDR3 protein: CASSLDVGASYNEQFF
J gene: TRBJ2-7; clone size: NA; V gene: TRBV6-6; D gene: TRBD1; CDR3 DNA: TGTGCCAGCAGGGGAGCCGGGACAGGGGGCTCCTACGAGCAGTGCTTC; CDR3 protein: CASRGAGTGGSYEQCF
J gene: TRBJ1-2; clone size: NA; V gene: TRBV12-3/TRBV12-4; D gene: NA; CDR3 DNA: TGTGCCAGCAGTTTCGGCAGGGTAGCAGGAGAGGGCTACACCTTC; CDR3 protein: CASSFGRVAGEGYTF
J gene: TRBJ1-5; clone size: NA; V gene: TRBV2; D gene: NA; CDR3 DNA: TGTGCCAGCAGTGAGTCCCCAACAGGGATTCAGCCCCAGCATTTT; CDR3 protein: CASSESPTGIQPQHF
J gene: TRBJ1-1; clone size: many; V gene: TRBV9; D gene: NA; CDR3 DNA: TGTGCCAGCAGTTCTCGGGGTGTGGGCGCGACTGAAGCTTTCTTT; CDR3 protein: CASSSRGVGATEAFF
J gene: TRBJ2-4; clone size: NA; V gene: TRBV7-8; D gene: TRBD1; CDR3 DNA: TGTGCCCGCAACCCACAAGGAGGGACAGGGCAAAACATTCAGTACTTC; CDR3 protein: CARNPQGGTGQNIQYF
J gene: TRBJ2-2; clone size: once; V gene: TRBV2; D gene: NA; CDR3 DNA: TGTGCCAGCAGTGCGGAGGGGGGGCCGAACACCGGGGAGCTGTTTTTT; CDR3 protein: CASSAEGGPNTGELFF
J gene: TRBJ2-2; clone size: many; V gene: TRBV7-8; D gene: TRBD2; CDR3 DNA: TGTGCCAGCAGCTGGCTAGCGGAGTTCCCCGCTACCGGGGAGCTGTTTTTT; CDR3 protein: CASSWLAEFPATGELFF
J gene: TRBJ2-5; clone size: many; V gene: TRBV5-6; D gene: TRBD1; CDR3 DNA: TGTGCCAGCAGCATGAACAGGGGGTCTGGGGAGACCCAGTACTTC; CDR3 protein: CASSMNRGSGETQYF
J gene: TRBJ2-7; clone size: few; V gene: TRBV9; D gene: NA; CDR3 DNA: TGTGCCAGCTCACCTTCGACCGGGGGCTACGAGCAGTACTTC; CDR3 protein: CASSPSTGGYEQYF
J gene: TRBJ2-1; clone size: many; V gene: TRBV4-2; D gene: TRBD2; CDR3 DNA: TGTGCCAGCAGCCAAGATGGGCGGGGGGAGGATGAGCAGTTCTTC; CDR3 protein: CASSQDGRGEDEQFF
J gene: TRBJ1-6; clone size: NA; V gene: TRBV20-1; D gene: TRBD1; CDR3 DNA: TGCAGTGCTAGGGGGACAGGGTTGGGGGGTTCACCCCTCCACTTT; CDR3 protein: CSARGTGLGGSPLHF
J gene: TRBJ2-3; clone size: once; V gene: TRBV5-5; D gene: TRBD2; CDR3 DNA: TGCACCAGCAGCCCCCAACTAGCGGAAGCCCCAGATACGCAGTATTTT; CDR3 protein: CTSSPQLAEAPDTQYF
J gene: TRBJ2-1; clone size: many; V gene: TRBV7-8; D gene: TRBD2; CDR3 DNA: TGTGCCAGCAGCGTACCGGGACTACCCTCCTACAATGAGCAGTTCTTC; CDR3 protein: CASSVPGLPSYNEQFF
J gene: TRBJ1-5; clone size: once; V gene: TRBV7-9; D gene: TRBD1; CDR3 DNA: TGTGCCAGCAGCCTCAACAGGGGAGGCGATCAGCCCCAGCATTTT; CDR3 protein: CASSLNRGGDQPQHF
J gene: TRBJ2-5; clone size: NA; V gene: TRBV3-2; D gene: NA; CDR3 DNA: TGTGCCAGCAGCCAAGTAGCGGGGGGTCTCGTCCAAGAGACCCAGTACTTC; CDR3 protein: CASSQVAGGLVQETQYF
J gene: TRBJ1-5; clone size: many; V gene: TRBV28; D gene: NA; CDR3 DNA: TGTGCCAGCAGCGAGGGGCTTCAGCCCCAGCATTTT; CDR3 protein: CASSEGLQPQHF
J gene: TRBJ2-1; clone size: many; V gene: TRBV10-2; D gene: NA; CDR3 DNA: TGCGCCAGCGCCCTGGGGGCAGAAGCCTACAATGAGCAGTTCTTC; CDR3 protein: CASALGAEAYNEQFF
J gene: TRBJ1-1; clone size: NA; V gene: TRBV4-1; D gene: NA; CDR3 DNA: TGCGCCAGCAGCCAAGATCGCACAGGGCGGGCTGAAGCTTTCTTT; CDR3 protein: CASSQDRTGRAEAFF
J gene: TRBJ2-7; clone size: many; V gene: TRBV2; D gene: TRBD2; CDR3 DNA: TGTGCCAGCAGCCATTGGGGTACTAGCGGGGGAGGCGAGCAGTACTTC; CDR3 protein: CASSHWGTSGGGEQYF
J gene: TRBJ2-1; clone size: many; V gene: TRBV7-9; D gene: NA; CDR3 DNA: TGTGCCAGCAGCAAAAGAGGATATGAGCAGTTCTTC; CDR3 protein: CASSKRGYEQFF
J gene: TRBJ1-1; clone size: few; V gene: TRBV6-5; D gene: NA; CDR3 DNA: TGTGCCAGCAGTTACTCTAGGGGTACGAACACTGAAGCTTTCTTT; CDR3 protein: CASSYSRGTNTEAFF
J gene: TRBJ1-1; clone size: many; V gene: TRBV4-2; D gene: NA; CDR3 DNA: TGTGCCAGCAGCCGCATCTCAGGGGCTCGGACTGAAGCTTTCTTT; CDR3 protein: CASSRISGARTEAFF
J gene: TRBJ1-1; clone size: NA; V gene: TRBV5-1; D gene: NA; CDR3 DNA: TGCGCCAGCAGCACGGTTCAGGGAGAAACTGAAGCTTTCTTT; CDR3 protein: CASSTVQGETEAFF
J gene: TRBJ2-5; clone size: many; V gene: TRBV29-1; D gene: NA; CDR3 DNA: TGCAGCGTTGACGGGAGAGGGGAGACCCAGTACTTC; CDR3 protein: CSVDGRGETQYF
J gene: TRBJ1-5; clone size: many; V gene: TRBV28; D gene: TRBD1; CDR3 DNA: TGTGCCAGCAGCCCTACAGGGGGCAGACAGCCCCAGCATTTT; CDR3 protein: CASSPTGGRQPQHF
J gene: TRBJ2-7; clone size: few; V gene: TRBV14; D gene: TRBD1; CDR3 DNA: TGTGCCAGCTCACCTCCGGGACAGACATACTACGAGCAGTACTTC; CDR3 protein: CASSPPGQTYYEQYF
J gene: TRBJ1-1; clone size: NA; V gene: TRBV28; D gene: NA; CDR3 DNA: TGTGCCAGCAGTCCCCACCGGAAGAACACTGGGGCTTTCTTT; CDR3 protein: CASSPHRKNTGAFF
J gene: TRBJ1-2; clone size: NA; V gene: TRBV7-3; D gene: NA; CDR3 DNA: TGTGCCAGCTCTCCCCTGGCCAGGGATGGCTACACCTTC; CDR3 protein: CASSPLARDGYTF
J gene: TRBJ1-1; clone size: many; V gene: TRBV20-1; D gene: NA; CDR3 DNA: TGCGGTGCTAGAGATGTAGCAGGTTCCACTGAAGCTTTCTTT; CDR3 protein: CGARDVAGSTEAFF
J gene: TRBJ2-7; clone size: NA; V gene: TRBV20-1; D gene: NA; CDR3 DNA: TGCAGAGCTAGAGGGGACGGCTCCTATGAGCAGTACTTC; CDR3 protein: CRARGDGSYEQYF
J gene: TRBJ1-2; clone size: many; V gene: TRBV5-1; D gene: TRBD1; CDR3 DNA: TGCGCCAGCACCCAGGGACAGCTGGATCTGGGCTACACCTTC; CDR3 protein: CASTQGQLDLGYTF
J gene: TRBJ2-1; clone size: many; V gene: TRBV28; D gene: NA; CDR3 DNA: TGTGCCAGCACCCGGGACTTCGGAGATGAGCAGTTCTTC; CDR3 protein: CASTRDFGDEQFF
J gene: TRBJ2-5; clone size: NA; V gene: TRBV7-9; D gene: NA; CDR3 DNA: TGTGCCAGCAGCTCCTTAGGGCAGCAAGAGACCCAGTACTTC; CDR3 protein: CASSSLGQQETQYF
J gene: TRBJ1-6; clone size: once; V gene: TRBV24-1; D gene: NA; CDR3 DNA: TGTGCCACCAGTAAAGGCCAGGCGTTTAATTCACCCCTCCACTTT; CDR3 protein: CATSKGQAFNSPLHF